Listed here are 5 T cell receptor beta chains from one sample, sequenced in a study of blood T cell repertoires in COVID-19. Repertoires were generated with immunoSEQ multiplex PCR, while TCRdb's copy carries only in-frame clones and drops some. The data hold approximately 150,000 clones, with 80% observed a single time. Sequenced material: peripheral blood. Source of these receptors: a woman in her forties or fifties with acute or convalescent COVID-19.

The chain combines TRBV2 with TRBJ1-1; D is undetermined. Trimming left V 1 base short and J 3 bases short, with 6 bases between. There are 13 residues in the CDR3. The germline gives CDR1 SNHLY, CDR2 FYNNEI. CDR3 in DNA: TGTGCCAGCAGTGAAGAACAGTACACTGAAGCTTTCTTT. This sequence encodes CASSEEQYTEAFF.

The rearrangement links TRBV11-3 to TRBJ2-1; TRBD2 might be the D (6 bases). This CDR3 is built from 14 residues. The germline V and J ends were trimmed by 1 base and 9 bases, with 13 bases remaining between them. CDR1 is SGHNT and CDR2 is YENEEA in the germline V gene. The CDR3 sequence is CASSLGTSWSEQFF. The CDR3 DNA reads TGTGCCAGCAGCTTAGGTACTAGCTGGAGTGAGCAGTTCTTC. Variable domain in full (rest from reference TRBV11-3 and TRBJ2-1): EAGVVQSPRYKIIEKKQPVAFWCNPISGHNTLYWYLQNLGQGPELLIRYENEEAVDDSQLPKDRFSAERLKGVDSTLKIQPAELGDSAVYLCASSLGTSWSEQFFGPGTRLTVL.

J is TRBJ2-1 and V is TRBV18; 9 bases map to TRBD1. CDR3 length equals 16 residues. Germline CDR1 KGHSH, CDR2 LQKENI. The V segment lost 3 bases and the J segment 9 bases; nucleotides outside the gene matches: 12. CDR3 loop: CASSPFLWDREVEQFF. The CDR3 DNA reads as TGTGCCAGCTCACCCTTCTTGTGGGACAGGGAAGTTGAGCAGTTCTTC.

The chain joins TRBV9 to TRBJ1-2; D is unclear. The CDR3 runs to 13 residues. Germline CDR1 SGDLS, CDR2 YYNGEE. V shed 0 bases and J shed 3 bases, with 6 bases lying between them. As DNA, the CDR3 is TGTGCCAGCAGCGTAGAGGAGTACTATGGCTACACCTTC. This gives the protein CASSVEEYYGYTF. The full variable domain, with the rest looked up from reference TRBV9 and TRBJ1-2, is DSGVTQTPKHLITATGQRVTLRCSPRSGDLSVYWYQQSLDQGLQFLIQYYNGEERAKGNILERFSAQQFPDLHSELNLSSLELGDSALYFCASSVEEYYGYTFGSGTRLTVV.

V is TRBV4-2 and J is TRBJ1-5; tentatively, D is TRBD1 (6 bases). Germline V CDR1 and CDR2: LGHNA, YNFKEQ. The V end was cut by 0 bases, the J end by 4 bases, with 13 bases between. This CDR3 contains 16 residues. Here the CDR3 DNA reads TGTGCCAGCAGCCAAGAGGGGGCAGGTCCTAATCAGCCCCAGCATTTT. This translates into CASSQEGAGPNQPQHF.